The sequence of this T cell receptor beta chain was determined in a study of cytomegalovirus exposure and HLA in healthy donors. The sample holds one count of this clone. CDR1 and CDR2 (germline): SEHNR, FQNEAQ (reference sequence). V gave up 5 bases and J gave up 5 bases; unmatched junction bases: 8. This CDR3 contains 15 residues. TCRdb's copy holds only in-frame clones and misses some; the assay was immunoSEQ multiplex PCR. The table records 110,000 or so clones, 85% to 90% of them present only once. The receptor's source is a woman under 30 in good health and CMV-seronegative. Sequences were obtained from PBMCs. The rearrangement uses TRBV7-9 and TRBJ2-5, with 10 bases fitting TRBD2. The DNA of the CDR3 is TGTGCCAGCAGCGACGGAGCGGGAGGGCATGAGACCCAGTACTTC. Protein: CASSDGAGGHETQYF.